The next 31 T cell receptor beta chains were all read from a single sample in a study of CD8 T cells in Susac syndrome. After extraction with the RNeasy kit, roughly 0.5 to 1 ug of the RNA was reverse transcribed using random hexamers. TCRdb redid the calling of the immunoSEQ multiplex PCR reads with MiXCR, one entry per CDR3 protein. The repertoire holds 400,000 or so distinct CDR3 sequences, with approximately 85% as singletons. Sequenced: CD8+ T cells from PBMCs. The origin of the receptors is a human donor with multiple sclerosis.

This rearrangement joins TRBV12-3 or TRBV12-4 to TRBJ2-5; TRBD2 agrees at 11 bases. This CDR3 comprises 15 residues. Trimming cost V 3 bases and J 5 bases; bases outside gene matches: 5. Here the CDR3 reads CASSFLAGGPETQYF. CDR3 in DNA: TGTGCCAGCAGTTTTCTAGCGGGGGGCCCTGAGACCCAGTACTTC.

The CDR3 DNA reads TGCGCCAGCAGTATCTCTGGCTACACCTTC. This gives the protein CASSISGYTF. The genes are TRBV23-1 and TRBJ1-2; no reliable D call. TRBV23-1 is an ORF, and what it does is uncertain. The length of the CDR3 is 10 residues. The V gene lost 5 bases and the J gene lost 7 bases, with 5 bases spanning the gap.

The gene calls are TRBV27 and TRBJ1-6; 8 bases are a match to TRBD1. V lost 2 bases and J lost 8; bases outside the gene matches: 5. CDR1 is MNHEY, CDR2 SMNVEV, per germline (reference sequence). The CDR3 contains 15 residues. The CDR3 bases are TGTGCCAGCAGTTTAGTCGGGACAGGATATTCACCCCTCCACTTT. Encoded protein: CASSLVGTGYSPLHF.

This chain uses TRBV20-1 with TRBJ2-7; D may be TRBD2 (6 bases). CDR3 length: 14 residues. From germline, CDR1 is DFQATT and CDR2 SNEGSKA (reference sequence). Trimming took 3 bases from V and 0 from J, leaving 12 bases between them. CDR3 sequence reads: CSARGSGLSYEQYF. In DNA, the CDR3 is TGCAGTGCTAGGGGATCGGGACTCTCCTACGAGCAGTACTTC.

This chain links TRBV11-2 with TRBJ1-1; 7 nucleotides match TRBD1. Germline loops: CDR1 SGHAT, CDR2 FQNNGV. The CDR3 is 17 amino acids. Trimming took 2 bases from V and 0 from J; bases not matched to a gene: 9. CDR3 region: CASSLTAAGTVNTEAFF. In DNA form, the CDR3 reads TGTGCCAGCAGCTTAACCGCGGCCGGGACAGTGAACACTGAAGCTTTCTTT. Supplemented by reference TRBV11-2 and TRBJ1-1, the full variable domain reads EAGVAQSPRYKIIEKRQSVAFWCNPISGHATLYWYQQILGQGPKLLIQFQNNGVVDDSQLPKDRFSAERLKGVDSTLKIQPAKLEDSAVYLCASSLTAAGTVNTEAFFGQGTRLTVV.

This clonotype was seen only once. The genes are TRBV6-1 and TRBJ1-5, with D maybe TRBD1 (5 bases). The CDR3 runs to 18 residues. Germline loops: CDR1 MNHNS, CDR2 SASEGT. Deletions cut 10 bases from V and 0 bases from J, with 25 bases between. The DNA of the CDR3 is TGTGCCACCACACCCTTCTTTACGGGGACGGATAGCAATCAGCCCCAGCATTTT. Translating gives CATTPFFTGTDSNQPQHF.

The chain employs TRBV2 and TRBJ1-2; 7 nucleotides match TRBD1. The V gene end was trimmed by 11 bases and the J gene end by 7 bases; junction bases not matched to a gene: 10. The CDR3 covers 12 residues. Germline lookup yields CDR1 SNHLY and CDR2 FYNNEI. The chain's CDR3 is CAGGTVYSGYTF. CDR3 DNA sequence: TGTGCCGGAGGGACAGTCTACTCTGGCTACACCTTC.

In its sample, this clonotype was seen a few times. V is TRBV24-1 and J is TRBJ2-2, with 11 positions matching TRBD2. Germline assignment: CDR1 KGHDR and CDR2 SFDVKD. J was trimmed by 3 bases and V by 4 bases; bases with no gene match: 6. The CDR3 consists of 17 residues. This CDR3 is CATSESLAGDHTGELFF. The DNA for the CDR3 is TGTGCCACCAGTGAGTCACTAGCGGGAGATCACACCGGGGAGCTGTTTTTT.

The CDR3 region has the DNA TGCGCCAGCAGCCAAGAAGGGGTTGAGCAGTTCTTC. Its translation: CASSQEGVEQFF. The rearrangement links TRBV4-1 to TRBJ2-1; tentatively, D is TRBD1 (5 bases). Trimming removed 0 bases from V and 9 bases from J, with 6 bases in between. The CDR3 has 12 residues. CDR1 is MGHRA and CDR2 is YSYEKL in the germline V gene.

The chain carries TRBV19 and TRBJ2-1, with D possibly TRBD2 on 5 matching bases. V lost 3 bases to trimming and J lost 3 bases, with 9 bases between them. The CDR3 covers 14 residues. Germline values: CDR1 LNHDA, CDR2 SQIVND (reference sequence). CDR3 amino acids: CASSMPSSYNEQFF. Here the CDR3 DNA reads TGTGCCAGTAGTATGCCTAGCAGCTACAATGAGCAGTTCTTC.

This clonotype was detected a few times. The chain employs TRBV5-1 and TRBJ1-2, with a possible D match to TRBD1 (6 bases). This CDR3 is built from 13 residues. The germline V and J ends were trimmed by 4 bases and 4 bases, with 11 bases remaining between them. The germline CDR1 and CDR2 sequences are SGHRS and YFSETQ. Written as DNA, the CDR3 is TGCGCCAGCAGCGAGGGACACAGCTATGGCTACACCTTC. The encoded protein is CASSEGHSYGYTF.

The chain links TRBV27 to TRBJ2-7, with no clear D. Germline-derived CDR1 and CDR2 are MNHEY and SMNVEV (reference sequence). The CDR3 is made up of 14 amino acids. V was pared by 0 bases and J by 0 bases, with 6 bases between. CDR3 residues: CASSLSAFSYEQYF. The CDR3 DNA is TGTGCCAGCAGTTTATCGGCCTTCTCCTACGAGCAGTACTTC.

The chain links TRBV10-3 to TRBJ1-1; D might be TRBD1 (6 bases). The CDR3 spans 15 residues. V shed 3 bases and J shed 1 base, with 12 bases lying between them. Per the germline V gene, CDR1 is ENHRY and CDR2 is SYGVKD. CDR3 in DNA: TGTGCCATCAGTGATCAGGGGCTCCGGAACACTGAAGCTTTCTTT. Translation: CAISDQGLRNTEAFF.

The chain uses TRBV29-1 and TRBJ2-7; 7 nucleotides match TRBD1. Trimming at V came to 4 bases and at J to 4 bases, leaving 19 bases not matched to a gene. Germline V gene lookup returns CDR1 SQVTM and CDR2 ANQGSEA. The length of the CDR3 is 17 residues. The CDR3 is CSVASRDSPFVGYEQYF. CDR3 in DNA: TGCAGCGTTGCTTCCCGGGACAGCCCATTCGTGGGTTACGAGCAGTACTTC.

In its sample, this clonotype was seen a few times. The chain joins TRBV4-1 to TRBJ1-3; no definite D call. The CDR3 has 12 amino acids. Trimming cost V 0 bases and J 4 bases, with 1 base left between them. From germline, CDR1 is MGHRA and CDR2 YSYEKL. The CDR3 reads CASSQEGNTIYF. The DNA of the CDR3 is TGCGCCAGCAGCCAAGAGGGAAACACCATATATTTT.

The CDR3 protein is CAWALGNYGYTF. In DNA form, the CDR3 reads TGTGCCTGGGCTTTGGGTAACTATGGCTACACCTTC. The gene calls are TRBV30 and TRBJ1-2; D is undetermined. Trimming shortened V by 5 bases and J by 1 base, and 8 bases separated the two germline ends. Germline V CDR1 and CDR2: GTSNPN, SVGIG (reference sequence). There are 12 residues in the CDR3.

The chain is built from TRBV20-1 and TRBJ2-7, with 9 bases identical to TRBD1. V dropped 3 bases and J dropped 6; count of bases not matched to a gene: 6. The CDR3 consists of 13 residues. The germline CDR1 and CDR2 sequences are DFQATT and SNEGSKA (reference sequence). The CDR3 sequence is CSARDNRGREQYF. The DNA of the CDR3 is TGCAGTGCTAGGGATAACAGGGGGCGCGAGCAGTACTTC.

As DNA, the CDR3 is TGTGCCAGCAGTTACTTGGGCAGGGTAGACGGCTACACCTTC. It translates to CASSYLGRVDGYTF. This chain links TRBV6-2 or TRBV6-3 with TRBJ1-2; D may be TRBD1 (5 bases). Trimming stripped 1 base from V and 8 bases from J, with 14 bases between. The germline V gene has CDR1 MNHEY and CDR2 SVGEGT. This CDR3 has 14 residues.

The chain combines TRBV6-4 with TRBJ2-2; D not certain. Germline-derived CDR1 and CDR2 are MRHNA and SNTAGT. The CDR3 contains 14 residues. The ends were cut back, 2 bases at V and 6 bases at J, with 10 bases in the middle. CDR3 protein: CASSDRAKPGELFF. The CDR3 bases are TGTGCCAGCAGTGACAGGGCCAAGCCCGGGGAGCTGTTTTTT.

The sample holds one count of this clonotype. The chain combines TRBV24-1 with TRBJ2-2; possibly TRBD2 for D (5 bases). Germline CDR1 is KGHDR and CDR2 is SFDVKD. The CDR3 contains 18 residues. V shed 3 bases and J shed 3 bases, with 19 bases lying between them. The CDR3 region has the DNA TGTGCCACCAGTGATAAACGAGAGATCGGGGTAGACACCGGGGAGCTGTTTTTT. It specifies CATSDKREIGVDTGELFF.

CDR3 residues: CATSPPPGGLTDTQYF. In nucleotides, the CDR3 is TGTGCCACGAGCCCACCGCCGGGGGGGCTCACAGATACGCAGTATTTT. This chain connects TRBV12-3 or TRBV12-4 to TRBJ2-3; 8 nucleotides agree with TRBD2. V lost 10 bases to trimming and J lost 2 bases; unmatched junction nucleotides: 14. The CDR3 consists of 16 residues.

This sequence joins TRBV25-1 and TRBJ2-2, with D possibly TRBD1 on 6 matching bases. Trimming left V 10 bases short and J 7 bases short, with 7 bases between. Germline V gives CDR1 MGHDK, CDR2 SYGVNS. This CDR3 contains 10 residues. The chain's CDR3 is CATQGGELFF. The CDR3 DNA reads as TGTGCCACACAGGGCGGGGAGCTGTTTTTT.

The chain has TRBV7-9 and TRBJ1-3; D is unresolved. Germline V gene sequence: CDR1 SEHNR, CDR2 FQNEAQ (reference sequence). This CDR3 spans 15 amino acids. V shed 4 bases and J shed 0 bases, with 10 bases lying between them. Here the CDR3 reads CASSSGRHSGNTIYF. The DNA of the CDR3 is TGTGCCAGCAGCTCCGGGAGACACTCTGGAAACACCATATATTTT.

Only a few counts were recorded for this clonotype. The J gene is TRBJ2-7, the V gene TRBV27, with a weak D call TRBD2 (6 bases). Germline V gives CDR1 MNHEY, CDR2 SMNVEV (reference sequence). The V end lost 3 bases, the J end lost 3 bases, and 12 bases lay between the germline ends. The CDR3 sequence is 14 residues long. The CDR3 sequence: CASSLRQGGYEQYF. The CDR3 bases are TGTGCCAGCAGTTTGCGTCAGGGAGGCTACGAGCAGTACTTC.

The CDR3 DNA reads as TGCGCCAGCAGCCAGACAGGGGATTGGTACGAGCAGTACTTC. Translation gives CASSQTGDWYEQYF. This rearrangement joins TRBV4-1 to TRBJ2-7, with TRBD1 identical over 8 bases. Germline CDR1 and CDR2: MGHRA and YSYEKL. Trimming removed 3 bases from V and 4 bases from J; junction bases left unmatched: 5. This CDR3 is built from 14 residues.

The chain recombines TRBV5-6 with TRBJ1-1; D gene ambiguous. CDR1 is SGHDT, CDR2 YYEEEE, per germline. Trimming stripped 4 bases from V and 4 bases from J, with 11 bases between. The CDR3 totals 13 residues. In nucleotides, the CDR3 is TGTGCCAGCAGCCTATCTGCTACCACTGAAGCTTTCTTT. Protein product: CASSLSATTEAFF.

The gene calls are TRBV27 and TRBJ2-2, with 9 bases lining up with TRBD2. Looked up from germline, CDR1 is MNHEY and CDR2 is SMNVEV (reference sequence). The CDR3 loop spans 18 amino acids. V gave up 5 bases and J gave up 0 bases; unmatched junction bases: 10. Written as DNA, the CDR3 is TGTGCCAGCAGTCCACCGACTAGCGGTAAACCGAACACCGGGGAGCTGTTTTTT. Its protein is CASSPPTSGKPNTGELFF.

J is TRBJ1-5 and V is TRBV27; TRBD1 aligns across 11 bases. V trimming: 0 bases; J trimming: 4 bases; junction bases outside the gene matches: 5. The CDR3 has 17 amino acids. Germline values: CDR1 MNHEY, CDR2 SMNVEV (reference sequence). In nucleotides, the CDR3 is TGTGCCAGCAGTTTATCGGGACAGGGGGTACGGAATCAGCCCCAGCATTTT. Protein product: CASSLSGQGVRNQPQHF.

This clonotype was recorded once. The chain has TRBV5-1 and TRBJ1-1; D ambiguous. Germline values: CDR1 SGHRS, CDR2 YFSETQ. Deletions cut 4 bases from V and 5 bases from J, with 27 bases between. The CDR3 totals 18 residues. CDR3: CASSNWEDGIFLATEAFF. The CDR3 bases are TGCGCCAGCAGCAACTGGGAGGACGGTATCTTTTTGGCAACTGAAGCTTTCTTT.

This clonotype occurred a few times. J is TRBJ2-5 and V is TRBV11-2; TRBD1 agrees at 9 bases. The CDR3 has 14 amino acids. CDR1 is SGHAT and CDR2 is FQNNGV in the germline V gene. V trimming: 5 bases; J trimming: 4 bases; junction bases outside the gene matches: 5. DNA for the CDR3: TGTGCCAGCAGCATAACAGGGGGCGCAGAGACCCAGTACTTC. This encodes CASSITGGAETQYF.

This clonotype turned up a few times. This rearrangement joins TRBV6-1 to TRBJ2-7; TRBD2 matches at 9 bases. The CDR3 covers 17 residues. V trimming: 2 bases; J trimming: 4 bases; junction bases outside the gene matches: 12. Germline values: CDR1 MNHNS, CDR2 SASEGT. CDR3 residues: CASSEIGLTSGYYEQYF. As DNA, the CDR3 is TGTGCCAGCAGTGAAATCGGGCTGACTAGCGGATATTACGAGCAGTACTTC.